This passage covers 15 T cell receptor beta chains from one sample sequenced in a study of early T cells in non-severe SARS-CoV-2 infection. MiXCR was run by TCRdb on the 5' RACE reads, yielding one entry per CDR3 protein. The data hold 100,000 or so distinct CDR3 sequences, with over 10% observed a single time. The sample consisted of whole blood. The origin of the receptors is an adult who was a healthcare worker with PCR-confirmed SARS-CoV-2 infection or an uninfected control (not recorded which).

The count of this clonotype is one. This chain links TRBV12-3 or TRBV12-4 with TRBJ1-1; 7 bases map to TRBD1. The V gene end was trimmed by 6 bases and the J gene end by 4 bases; junction bases not matched to a gene: 8. This CDR3 spans 14 amino acids. CDR3 region: CASRPTGAGTEAFF. DNA of the CDR3: TGTGCCAGCAGACCTACAGGGGCGGGCACTGAAGCTTTCTTT.

There are many counts of this clonotype. The genes are TRBV14 and TRBJ1-1; D gene unclear. V was cut by 4 bases and J by 3 bases, with 12 bases left in between. Per the germline V gene, CDR1 is SGHDN and CDR2 is FVKESK. This CDR3 is 14 amino acids long. The CDR3 DNA reads TGTGCCAGCAGCCGAGGTCTCTATTACACTGAAGCTTTCTTT. It yields the protein CASSRGLYYTEAFF.

This clonotype was detected only a few times. The chain links TRBV20-1 to TRBJ2-3; 8 nucleotides match TRBD2. Germline lookup yields CDR1 DFQATT and CDR2 SNEGSKA (reference sequence). V lost 6 bases, J lost 0 bases, and 5 bases stayed unmatched. This CDR3 is built from 14 residues. The CDR3 region has the DNA TGCAGTGCGATGCGGGGGGCTAGCACAGATACGCAGTATTTT. It codes for CSAMRGASTDTQYF.

CDR3 amino acids: CASSLTLHRESYEQYF. CDR3 in DNA: TGCGCCAGCAGTCTTACGCTCCACAGGGAGTCCTACGAGCAGTACTTC. J is TRBJ2-7 and V is TRBV5-1; possibly TRBD1 for D (6 bases). This CDR3 is built from 16 residues. Trimming removed 5 bases at V and 1 base at J, with 19 bases between. Per germline, CDR1 SGHRS and CDR2 YFSETQ.

This clonotype was seen only a few times. The gene calls are TRBV27 and TRBJ2-3; 10 bases match TRBD2. This CDR3 region has 14 residues. The germline V gene has CDR1 MNHEY and CDR2 SMNVEV (reference sequence). V trimming: 2 bases; J trimming: 11 bases; junction bases outside the gene matches: 7. The CDR3 bases are TGTGCCAGCAGTTTAGGCGCTAGCGGGAGATGGCAGTATTTT. Translation gives CASSLGASGRWQYF.

The rearrangement joins TRBV7-6 to TRBJ2-5; 7 positions match TRBD2. V dropped 7 bases and J dropped 5; count of bases not matched to a gene: 10. CDR3 length: 14 residues. CDR1 and CDR2 from the germline V gene are SGHVS and FNYEAQ. CDR3: CASIRYGGGETQYF. The DNA of the CDR3 is TGTGCCAGCATCCGTTACGGGGGAGGGGAGACCCAGTACTTC.

J is TRBJ2-3 and V is TRBV15; TRBD2 is a possible D gene (5 bases). With 2 bases removed from V and 11 bases from J, the gap between germline ends came to 14 bases. This CDR3 spans 13 amino acids. The germline CDR1 and CDR2 sequences are LNHNV and YYDKDF (reference sequence). CDR3 nucleotides: TGTGCCACCAGCAGACCGACTATACTAAGGCAGTATTTT. As protein: CATSRPTILRQYF.

This clonotype has a handful of counts. The chain links TRBV18 to TRBJ1-1; D call uncertain. The V and J ends lost 2 bases and 1 base respectively, with 8 bases between them. The CDR3 loop spans 14 amino acids. Germline CDR1 KGHSH, CDR2 LQKENI. CDR3: CASSPSPGNTEAFF. CDR3 sequence (DNA): TGTGCCAGCTCACCATCTCCGGGGAACACTGAAGCTTTCTTT. Drawing the rest from reference TRBV18 and TRBJ1-1, the complete variable domain is NAGVMQNPRHLVRRRGQEARLRCSPMKGHSHVYWYRQLPEEGLKFMVYLQKENIIDESGMPKERFSAEFPKEGPSILRIQQVVRGDSAAYFCASSPSPGNTEAFFGQGTRLTVV.

The genes are TRBV7-9 and TRBJ2-7, with 9 bases lining up with TRBD2. The length of the CDR3 is 18 residues. CDR1 SEHNR and CDR2 FQNEAQ come from the germline V gene (reference sequence). J lost 2 bases, V lost 3 bases, and 14 bases had no gene match. CDR3 sequence (DNA): TGTGCCAGCAGCTTTAGGTCGCTAGCGGGATCCCGTCCCTACGAGCAGTACTTC. Translation: CASSFRSLAGSRPYEQYF.

The chain couples TRBV20-1 to TRBJ2-7; D ambiguous. CDR1 DFQATT and CDR2 SNEGSKA come from the germline V gene (reference sequence). CDR3 size: 14 residues. The ends were cut back, 3 bases at V and 2 bases at J, with 14 bases in the middle. The CDR3 DNA reads TGCAGTGCTAGGAGGTTAGGGAATCCCTACGAGCAGTACTTC. Protein: CSARRLGNPYEQYF.

V usage is TRBV6-1 and J usage is TRBJ1-2, with 7 bases matching TRBD1. Germline CDR1 is MNHNS and CDR2 is SASEGT. The CDR3 extends over 13 amino acids. With 8 bases clipped from V and 0 bases from J, the junction kept 3 bases outside the gene matches. In DNA, the CDR3 is TGTGCCAGCCGGACAGGCGCTAACTATGGCTACACCTTC. Encoded protein: CASRTGANYGYTF.

This clonotype showed up many times. The chain has TRBV20-1 and TRBJ2-1; TRBD2 is a possible D gene (6 bases). CDR3 length: 14 residues. Germline CDR1 is DFQATT and CDR2 is SNEGSKA (reference sequence). The V gene lost 5 bases and the J gene lost 2 bases, with 13 bases spanning the gap. The CDR3 region is CSAGRDSTYNEQFF. CDR3 nucleotide sequence: TGCAGTGCTGGCCGGGACTCTACCTACAATGAGCAGTTCTTC.

V usage is TRBV28 and J usage is TRBJ2-7; D possibly uses TRBD1 or TRBD2 (5 bases each). Trimming left V 11 bases short and J 2 bases short, with 10 bases between. The CDR3 length is 11 residues. Looked up from germline, CDR1 is MDHEN and CDR2 is SYDVKM. CDR3 nucleotides: TGTGCCGCCCTGGGGGCCTACGAGCAGTACTTC. It encodes CAALGAYEQYF.

J is TRBJ2-1 and V is TRBV24-1; 9 bases fit TRBD1. Germline V CDR1 and CDR2: KGHDR, SFDVKD. The CDR3 has 16 residues. Trimming took 3 bases from V and 6 from J; bases not matched to a gene: 8. The CDR3 bases are TGTGCCACCAGTGATCCGGGACAGGGAGGGTTCAATGAGCAGTTCTTC. Its translation is CATSDPGQGGFNEQFF.

The chain links TRBV24-1 to TRBJ1-5; D uncertain. V dropped 5 bases and J dropped 2 bases, with 6 bases sitting between them. The V gene's germline CDR1 is KGHDR and CDR2 SFDVKD. The length of the CDR3 is 13 residues. The CDR3 reads CATSATGNQPQHF. CDR3 bases: TGTGCCACCAGTGCGACGGGCAATCAGCCCCAGCATTTT.